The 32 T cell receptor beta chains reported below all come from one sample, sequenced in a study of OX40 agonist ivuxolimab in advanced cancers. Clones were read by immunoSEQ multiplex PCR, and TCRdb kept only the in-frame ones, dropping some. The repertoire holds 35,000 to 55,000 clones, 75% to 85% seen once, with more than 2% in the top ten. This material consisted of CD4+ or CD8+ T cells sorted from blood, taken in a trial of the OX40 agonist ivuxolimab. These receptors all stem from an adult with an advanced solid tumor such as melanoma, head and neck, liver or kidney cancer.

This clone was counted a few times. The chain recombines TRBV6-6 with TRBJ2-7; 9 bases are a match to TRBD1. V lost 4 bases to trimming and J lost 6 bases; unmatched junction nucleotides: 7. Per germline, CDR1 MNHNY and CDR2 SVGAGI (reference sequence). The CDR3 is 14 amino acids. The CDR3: CASSWGQGRLEQYF. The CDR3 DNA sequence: TGTGCCAGCAGTTGGGGACAGGGACGACTCGAGCAGTACTTC.

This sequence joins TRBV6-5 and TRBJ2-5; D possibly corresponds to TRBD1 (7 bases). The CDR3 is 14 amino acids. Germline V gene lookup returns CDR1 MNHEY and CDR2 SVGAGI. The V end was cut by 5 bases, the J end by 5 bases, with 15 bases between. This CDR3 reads CASSPRPGGETQYF. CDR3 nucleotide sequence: TGTGCCAGCAGTCCTAGGCCAGGGGGGGAGACCCAGTACTTC.

CDR3: CASSPLSPNNEQFF. For the CDR3, the DNA is TGTGCCAGCTCCCCCCTATCGCCGAACAATGAGCAGTTCTTC. The V and J genes are TRBV9 and TRBJ2-1, with D unresolved. This CDR3 contains 14 residues. V lost 7 bases and J 5 bases, leaving 16 bases between the germline ends. Germline V gene sequence: CDR1 SGDLS, CDR2 YYNGEE.

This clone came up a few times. The chain's CDR3 is CASSREGQTNEKLFF. The CDR3 coding sequence is TGCGCCAGCAGCCGGGAGGGACAAACTAATGAAAAACTGTTTTTT. This rearrangement joins TRBV5-1 to TRBJ1-4; D perhaps matches TRBD1 (6 bases). Per the germline V gene, CDR1 is SGHRS and CDR2 is YFSETQ. The CDR3 loop spans 15 amino acids. V was trimmed by 4 bases and J by 1 base, leaving 11 bases between them.

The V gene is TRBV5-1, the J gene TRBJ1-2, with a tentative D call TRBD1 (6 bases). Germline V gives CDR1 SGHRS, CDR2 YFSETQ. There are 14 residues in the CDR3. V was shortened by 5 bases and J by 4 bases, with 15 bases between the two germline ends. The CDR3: CASRVLQGFYGYTF. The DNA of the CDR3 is TGCGCCAGCAGGGTCCTACAGGGATTCTATGGCTACACCTTC.

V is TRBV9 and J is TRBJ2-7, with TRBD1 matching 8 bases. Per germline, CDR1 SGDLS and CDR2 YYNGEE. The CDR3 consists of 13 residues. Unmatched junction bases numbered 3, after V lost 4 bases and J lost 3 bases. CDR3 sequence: CASSPDRDYEQYF. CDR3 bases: TGTGCCAGCAGCCCGGACAGGGACTACGAGCAGTACTTC.

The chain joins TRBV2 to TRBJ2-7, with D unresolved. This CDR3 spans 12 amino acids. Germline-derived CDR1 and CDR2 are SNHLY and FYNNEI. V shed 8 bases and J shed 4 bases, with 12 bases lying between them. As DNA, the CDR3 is TGTGCCAGCGGGCCCGTCCAGTACGAGCAGTACTTC. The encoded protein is CASGPVQYEQYF.

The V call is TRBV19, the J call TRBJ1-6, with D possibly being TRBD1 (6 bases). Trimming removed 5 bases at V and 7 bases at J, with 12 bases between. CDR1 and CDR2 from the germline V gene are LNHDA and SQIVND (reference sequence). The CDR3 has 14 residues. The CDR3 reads CASSEGGENSPLHF. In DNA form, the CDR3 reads TGTGCCAGTAGTGAGGGGGGAGAGAATTCACCCCTCCACTTT.

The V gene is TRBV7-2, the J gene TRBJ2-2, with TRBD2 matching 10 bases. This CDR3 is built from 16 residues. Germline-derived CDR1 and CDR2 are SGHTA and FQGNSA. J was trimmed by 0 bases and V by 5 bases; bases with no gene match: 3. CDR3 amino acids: CASSTLAGANTGELFF. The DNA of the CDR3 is TGTGCCAGCAGCACGCTAGCGGGAGCGAACACCGGGGAGCTGTTTTTT.

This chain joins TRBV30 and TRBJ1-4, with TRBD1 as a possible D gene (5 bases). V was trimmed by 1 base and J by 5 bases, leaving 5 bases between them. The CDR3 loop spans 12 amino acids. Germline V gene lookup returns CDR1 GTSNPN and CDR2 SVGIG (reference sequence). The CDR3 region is CAWSGQNEKLFF. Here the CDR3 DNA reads TGTGCCTGGAGTGGACAGAATGAAAAACTGTTTTTT.

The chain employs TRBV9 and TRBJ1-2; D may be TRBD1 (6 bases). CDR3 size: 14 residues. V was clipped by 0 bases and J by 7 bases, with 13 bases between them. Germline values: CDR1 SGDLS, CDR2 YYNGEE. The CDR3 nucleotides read TGTGCCAGCAGCGTAGAGTCAGGGGTCTCTGGCTACACCTTC. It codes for CASSVESGVSGYTF.

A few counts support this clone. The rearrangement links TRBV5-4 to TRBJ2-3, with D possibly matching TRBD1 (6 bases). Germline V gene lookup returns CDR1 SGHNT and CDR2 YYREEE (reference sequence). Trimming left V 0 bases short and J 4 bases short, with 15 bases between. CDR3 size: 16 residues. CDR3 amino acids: CASSLGYWGRADTQYF. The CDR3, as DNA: TGTGCCAGCAGCTTGGGATATTGGGGGCGCGCAGATACGCAGTATTTT. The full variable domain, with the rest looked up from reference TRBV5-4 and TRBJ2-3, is ETGVTQSPTHLIKTRGQQVTLRCSSQSGHNTVSWYQQALGQGPQFIFQYYREEENGRGNFPPRFSGLQFPNYSSELNVNALELDDSALYLCASSLGYWGRADTQYFGPGTRLTVL.

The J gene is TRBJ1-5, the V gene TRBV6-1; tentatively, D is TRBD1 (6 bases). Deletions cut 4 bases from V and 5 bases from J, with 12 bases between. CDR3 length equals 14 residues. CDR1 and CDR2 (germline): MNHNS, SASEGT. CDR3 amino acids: CASSVTGTDQPQHF. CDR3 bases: TGTGCCAGCAGTGTCACAGGGACGGATCAGCCCCAGCATTTT.

This CDR3 reads CASSLRTGELFF. CDR3 nucleotides: TGTGCCAGCAGTTTAAGGACCGGGGAGCTGTTTTTT. The chain has TRBV28 and TRBJ2-2, with D unclear. The V gene's germline CDR1 is MDHEN and CDR2 SYDVKM. V lost 2 bases, J lost 5 bases, and 3 bases lay in between. The length of the CDR3 is 12 residues.

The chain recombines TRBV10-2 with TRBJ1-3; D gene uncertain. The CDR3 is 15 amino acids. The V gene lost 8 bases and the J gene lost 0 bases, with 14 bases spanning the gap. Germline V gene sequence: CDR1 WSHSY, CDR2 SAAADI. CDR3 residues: CASVRGASSGNTIYF. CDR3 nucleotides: TGCGCCAGCGTCCGAGGCGCCAGCTCTGGAAACACCATATATTTT.

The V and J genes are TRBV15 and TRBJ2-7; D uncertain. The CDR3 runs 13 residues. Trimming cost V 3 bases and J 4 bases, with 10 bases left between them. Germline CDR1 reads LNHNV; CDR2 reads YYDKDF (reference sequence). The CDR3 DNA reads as TGTGCCACCAGCAGGCAAGGACCTTACGAGCAGTACTTC. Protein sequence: CATSRQGPYEQYF.

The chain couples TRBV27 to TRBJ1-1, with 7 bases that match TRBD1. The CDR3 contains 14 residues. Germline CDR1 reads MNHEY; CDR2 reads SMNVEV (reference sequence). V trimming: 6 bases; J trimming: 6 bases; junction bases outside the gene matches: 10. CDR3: CASRAGTDQAEAFF. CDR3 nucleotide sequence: TGTGCCAGCAGGGCCGGGACAGATCAGGCTGAAGCTTTCTTT.

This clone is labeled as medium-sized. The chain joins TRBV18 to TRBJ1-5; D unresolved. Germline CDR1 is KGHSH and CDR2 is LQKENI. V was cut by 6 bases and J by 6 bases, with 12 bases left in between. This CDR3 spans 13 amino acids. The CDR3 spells CASSPGAGQPQHF. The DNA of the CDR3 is TGTGCCAGCTCCCCAGGAGCGGGTCAGCCCCAGCATTTT.

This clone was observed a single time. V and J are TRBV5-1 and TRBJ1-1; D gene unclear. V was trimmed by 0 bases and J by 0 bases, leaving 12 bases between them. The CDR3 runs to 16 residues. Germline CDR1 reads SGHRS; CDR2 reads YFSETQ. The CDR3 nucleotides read TGCGCCAGCAGCTTGGACGAGGGCGGCATGAACACTGAAGCTTTCTTT. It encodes CASSLDEGGMNTEAFF. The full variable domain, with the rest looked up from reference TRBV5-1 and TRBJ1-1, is KAGVTQTPRYLIKTRGQQVTLSCSPISGHRSVSWYQQTPGQGLQFLFEYFSETQRNKGNFPGRFSGRQFSNSRSEMNVSTLELGDSALYLCASSLDEGGMNTEAFFGQGTRLTVV.

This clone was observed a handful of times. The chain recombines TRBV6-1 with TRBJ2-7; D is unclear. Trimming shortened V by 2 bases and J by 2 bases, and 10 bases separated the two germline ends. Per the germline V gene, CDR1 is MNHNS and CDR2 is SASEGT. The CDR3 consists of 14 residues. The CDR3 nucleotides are TGTGCCAGCAGTGAACGTGGGTTAACCTACGAGCAGTACTTC. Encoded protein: CASSERGLTYEQYF.

CDR3: CASSTSGGVGEQYF. CDR3 coding DNA: TGTGCCAGCAGTACTAGCGGGGGGGTTGGCGAGCAGTACTTC. V usage is TRBV6-1 and J usage is TRBJ2-7; 13 bases map to TRBD2. From germline, CDR1 is MNHNS and CDR2 SASEGT. J was trimmed by 6 bases and V by 5 bases; bases with no gene match: 4. This CDR3 region has 14 residues.

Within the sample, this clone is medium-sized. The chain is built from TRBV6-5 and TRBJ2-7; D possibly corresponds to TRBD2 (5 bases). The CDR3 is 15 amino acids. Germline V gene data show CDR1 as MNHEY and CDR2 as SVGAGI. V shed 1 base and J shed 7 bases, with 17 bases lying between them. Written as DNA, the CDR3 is TGTGCCAGCAGTTACTTCACTGGCTTAGCGAGTGAGCAGTACTTC. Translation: CASSYFTGLASEQYF.

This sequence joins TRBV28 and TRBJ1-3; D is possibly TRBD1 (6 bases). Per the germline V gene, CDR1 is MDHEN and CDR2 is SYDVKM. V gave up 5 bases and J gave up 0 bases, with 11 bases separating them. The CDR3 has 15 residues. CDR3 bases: TGTGCCAGCAGTAAATACAGGGTCTCTGGAAACACCATATATTTT. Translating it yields CASSKYRVSGNTIYF.

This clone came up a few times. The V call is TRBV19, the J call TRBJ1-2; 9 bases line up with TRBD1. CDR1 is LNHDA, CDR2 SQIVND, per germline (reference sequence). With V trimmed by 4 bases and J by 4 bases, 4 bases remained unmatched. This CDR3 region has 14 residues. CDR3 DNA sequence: TGTGCCAGTAGTAGGACAGGGGATACCTATGGCTACACCTTC. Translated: CASSRTGDTYGYTF.

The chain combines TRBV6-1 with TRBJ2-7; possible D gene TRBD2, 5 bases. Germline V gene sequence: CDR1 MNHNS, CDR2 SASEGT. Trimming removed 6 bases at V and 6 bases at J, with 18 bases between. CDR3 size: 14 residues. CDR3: CASRAGREFGEQYF. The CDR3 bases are TGTGCCAGCAGAGCCGGAAGGGAGTTTGGCGAGCAGTACTTC.

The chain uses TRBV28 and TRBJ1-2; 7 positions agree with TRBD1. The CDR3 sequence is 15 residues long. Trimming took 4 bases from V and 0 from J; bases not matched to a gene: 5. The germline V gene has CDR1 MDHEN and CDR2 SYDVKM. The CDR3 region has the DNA TGTGCCAGCAGTTGGGGGACAGTTTCTAACTATGGCTACACCTTC. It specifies CASSWGTVSNYGYTF.

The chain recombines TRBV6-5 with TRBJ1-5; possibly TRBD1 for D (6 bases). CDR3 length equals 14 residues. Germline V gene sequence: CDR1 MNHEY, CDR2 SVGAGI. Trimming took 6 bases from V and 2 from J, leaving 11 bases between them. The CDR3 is CASRPRGGNQPQHF. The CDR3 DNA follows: TGTGCCAGCAGGCCCAGGGGAGGCAATCAGCCCCAGCATTTT.

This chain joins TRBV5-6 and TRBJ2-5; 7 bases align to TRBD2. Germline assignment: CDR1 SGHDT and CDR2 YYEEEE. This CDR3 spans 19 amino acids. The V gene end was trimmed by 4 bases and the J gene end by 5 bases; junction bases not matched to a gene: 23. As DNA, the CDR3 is TGTGCCAGCAGCATCGGTCTCAGCCTAGCGGCCCCGAGGGGTGAGACCCAGTACTTC. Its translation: CASSIGLSLAAPRGETQYF.

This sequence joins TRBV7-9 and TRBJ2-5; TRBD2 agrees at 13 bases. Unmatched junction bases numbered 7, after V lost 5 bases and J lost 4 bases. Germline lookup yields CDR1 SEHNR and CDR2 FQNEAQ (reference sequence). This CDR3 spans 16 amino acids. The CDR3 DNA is TGTGCCAGCAGCCCAGGGACTAGCGGGAAGGGAGAGACCCAGTACTTC. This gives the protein CASSPGTSGKGETQYF.

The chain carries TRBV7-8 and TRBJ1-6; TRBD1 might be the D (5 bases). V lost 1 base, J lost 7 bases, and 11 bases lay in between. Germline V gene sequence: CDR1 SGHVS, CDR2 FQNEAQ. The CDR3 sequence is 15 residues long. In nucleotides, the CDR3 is TGTGCCAGCAGCTTAGGGCCAGGGAGAAATTCACCCCTCCACTTT. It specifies CASSLGPGRNSPLHF.

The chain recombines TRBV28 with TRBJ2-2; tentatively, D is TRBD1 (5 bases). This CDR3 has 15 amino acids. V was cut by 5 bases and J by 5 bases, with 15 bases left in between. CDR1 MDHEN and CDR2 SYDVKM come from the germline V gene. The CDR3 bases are TGTGCCAGCAGTCTCATCCGATCAGGGACCGGGGAGCTGTTTTTT. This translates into CASSLIRSGTGELFF.

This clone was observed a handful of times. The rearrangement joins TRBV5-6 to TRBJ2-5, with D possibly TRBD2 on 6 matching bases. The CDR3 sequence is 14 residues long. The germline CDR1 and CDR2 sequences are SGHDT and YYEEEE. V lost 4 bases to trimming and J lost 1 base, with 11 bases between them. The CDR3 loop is CASSTGLRQETQYF. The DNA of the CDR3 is TGTGCCAGCAGCACGGGACTGCGCCAAGAGACCCAGTACTTC.